What follows is one T cell receptor beta chain and its context. This sample was included in a study of blood T cell repertoires in COVID-19. Study-level background: Material from acute and convalescent COVID-19 was sourced from the United States, Italy and Spain. PBMCs, B-cell-depleted T cells, or T cells were the source of the cDNA or gDNA that made up the material.

Methods used by the authors: Amplified reference gene primers provided the basis for estimating nucleated cell counts. Clones were sequenced by immunoSEQ multiplex PCR, and TCRdb holds only the in-frame ones, with some missing. From that table come the V and J calls and clone size; the DNA was used to work out D and trimming. The sample holds around 250,000 clones; 90% are singletons and the top ten take 2.1%. A Seattle source enrolled patients during active infection and followed them longitudinally. From germline, CDR1 is LNHDA and CDR2 SQIVND (reference sequence). Trimming shortened V by 6 bases and J by 5 bases, and 14 bases separated the two germline ends. The CDR3 loop spans 13 amino acids.

The V call is TRBV19, the J call TRBJ2-7, with a tentative D call TRBD2 (5 bases). Sequencing input: peripheral blood. The source of this sequence is a woman aged 60-75 years with COVID-19, enrolled during active disease. CDR3 bases: TGTGCCAGTAGGCGCCGGGGTTTCGACGAGCAGTACTTC. Translated: CASRRRGFDEQYF.